This T cell receptor beta chain originates from a study of a mutant IDH1 vaccine in newly diagnosed glioma. Overall study context: During weeks 1, 3, 5, 7, 11, 15, 19 and 23, patients received eight vaccinations. Previous treatment comprised radiotherapy, temozolomide, or both, mostly both. The sex distribution of treated patients was around 60% male and about 38% female, with a mean age of approximately 40 years. General study results and limits: Top peripheral T cell clonotype shifts appeared unrelated to pseudoprogression.

As to this clone: Its antigen is undetermined.

Regarding time point: week 23, last vaccination. What each vaccine dose contained was 300 ug of mutant IDH1 20-mer peptide, accompanied by topical imiquimod. V lost 1 base and J 2 bases, leaving 5 bases between the germline ends. Germline lookup yields CDR1 LNHDA and CDR2 SQIVND (reference sequence). This CDR3 contains 13 residues. The table came from immunoSEQ multiplex PCR; TCRdb's copy has only in-frame clones and leaves some out. This sample has around 26,000 clones, with 80% to 85% found just once. The chain couples TRBV19 to TRBJ1-1; D is undetermined. Sample: PBMCs, taken from a glioma patient whose treatment included an IDH1 peptide vaccine. The receptor was isolated from a woman aged 25 to 39 with glioma. In DNA, the CDR3 is TGTGCCAGTAGTATAGTTCACAACACTGAAGCTTTCTTT. It specifies CASSIVHNTEAFF. The full variable domain, completed using reference TRBV19 and TRBJ1-1, is DGGITQSPKYLFRKEGQNVTLSCEQNLNHDAMYWYRQDPGQGLRLIYYSQIVNDFQKGDIAEGYSVSREKKESFPLTVTSAQKNPTAFYLCASSIVHNTEAFFGQGTRLTVV.